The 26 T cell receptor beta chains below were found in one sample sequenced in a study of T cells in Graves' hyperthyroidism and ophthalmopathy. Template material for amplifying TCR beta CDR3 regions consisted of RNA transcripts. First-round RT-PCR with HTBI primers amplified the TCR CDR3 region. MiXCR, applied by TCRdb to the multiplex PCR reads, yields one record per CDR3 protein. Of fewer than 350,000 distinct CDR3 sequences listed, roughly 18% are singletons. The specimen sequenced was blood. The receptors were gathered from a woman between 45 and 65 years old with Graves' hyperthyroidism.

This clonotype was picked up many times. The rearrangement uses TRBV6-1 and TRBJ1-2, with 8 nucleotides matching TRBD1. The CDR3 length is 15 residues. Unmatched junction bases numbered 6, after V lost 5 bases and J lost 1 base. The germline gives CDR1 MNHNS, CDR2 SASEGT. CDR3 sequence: CASSSGTGFNYGYTF. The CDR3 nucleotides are TGTGCCAGCAGTTCCGGGACAGGCTTTAACTATGGCTACACCTTC.

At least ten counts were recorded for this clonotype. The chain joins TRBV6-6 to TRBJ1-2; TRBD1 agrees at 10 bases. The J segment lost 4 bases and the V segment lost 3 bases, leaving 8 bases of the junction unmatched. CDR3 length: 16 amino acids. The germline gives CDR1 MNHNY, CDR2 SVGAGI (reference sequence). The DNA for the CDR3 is TGTGCCAGCAGTTATCGGCGGGACAGGGGCGCCTATGGCTACACCTTC. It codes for CASSYRRDRGAYGYTF.

The CDR3 loop is CSASHRRLNEKLFF. CDR3 DNA: TGCAGTGCTAGCCACAGGCGACTTAATGAAAAACTGTTTTTT. The genes are TRBV20-1 and TRBJ1-4; TRBD1 might be the D (5 bases). The CDR3 is made up of 14 amino acids. Deletions cut 3 bases from V and 4 bases from J, with 12 bases between. The germline V gene encodes CDR1 DFQATT and CDR2 SNEGSKA (reference sequence).

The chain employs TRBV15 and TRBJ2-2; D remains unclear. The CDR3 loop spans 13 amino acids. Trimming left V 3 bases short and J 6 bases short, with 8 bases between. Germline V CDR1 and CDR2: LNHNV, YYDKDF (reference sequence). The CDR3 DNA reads TGTGCCACCAGCAGGTTTAAGGCCGGGGAGCTGTTTTTT. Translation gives CATSRFKAGELFF.

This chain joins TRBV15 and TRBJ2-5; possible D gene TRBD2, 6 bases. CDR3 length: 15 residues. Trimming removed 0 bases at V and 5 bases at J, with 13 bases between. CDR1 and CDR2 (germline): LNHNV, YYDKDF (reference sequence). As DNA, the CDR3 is TGTGCCACCAGCAGAGATGTGGGGGGTGGCGAGACCCAGTACTTC. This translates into CATSRDVGGGETQYF.

This chain's CDR3 is CATSLWTNTEAFF. DNA for the CDR3: TGTGCCACCAGCCTGTGGACGAACACTGAAGCTTTCTTT. J is TRBJ1-1 and V is TRBV15; no firm D call. The CDR3 is 13 amino acids. Trimming left V 5 bases short and J 1 base short, with 8 bases between. The germline gives CDR1 LNHNV, CDR2 YYDKDF (reference sequence).

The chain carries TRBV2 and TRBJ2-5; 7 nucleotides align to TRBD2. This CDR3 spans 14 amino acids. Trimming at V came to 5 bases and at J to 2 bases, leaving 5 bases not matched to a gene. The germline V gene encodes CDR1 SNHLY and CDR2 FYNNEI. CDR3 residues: CASSLADLQETQYF. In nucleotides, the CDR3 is TGTGCCAGCAGTCTAGCGGACCTTCAAGAGACCCAGTACTTC. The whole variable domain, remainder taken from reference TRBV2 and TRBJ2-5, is EPEVTQTPSHQVTQMGQEVILRCVPISNHLYFYWYRQILGQKVEFLVSFYNNEISEKSEIFDDQFSVERPDGSNFTLKIRSTKLEDSAMYFCASSLADLQETQYFGPGTRLLVL.

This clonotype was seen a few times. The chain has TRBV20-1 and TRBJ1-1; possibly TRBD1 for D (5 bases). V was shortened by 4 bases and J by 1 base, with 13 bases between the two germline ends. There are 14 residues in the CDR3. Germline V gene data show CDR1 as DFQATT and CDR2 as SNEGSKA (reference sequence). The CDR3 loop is CSANYEDKNTEAFF. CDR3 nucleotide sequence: TGCAGTGCTAACTATGAGGACAAGAACACTGAAGCTTTCTTT.

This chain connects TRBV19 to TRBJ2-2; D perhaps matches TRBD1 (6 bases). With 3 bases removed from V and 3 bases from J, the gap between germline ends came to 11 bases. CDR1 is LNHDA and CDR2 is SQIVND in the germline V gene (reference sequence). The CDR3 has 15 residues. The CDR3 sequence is CASSIQGSYTGELFF. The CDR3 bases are TGTGCCAGTAGTATTCAGGGGTCGTACACCGGGGAGCTGTTTTTT.

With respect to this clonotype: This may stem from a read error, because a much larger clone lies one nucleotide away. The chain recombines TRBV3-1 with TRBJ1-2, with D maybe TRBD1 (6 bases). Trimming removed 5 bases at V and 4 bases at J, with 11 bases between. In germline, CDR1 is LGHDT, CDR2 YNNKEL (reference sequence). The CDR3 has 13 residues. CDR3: CASSTTGSYGYTF. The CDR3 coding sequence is TGTGCCAGCAGCACCACAGGGTCCTATGGCTACACCTTC.

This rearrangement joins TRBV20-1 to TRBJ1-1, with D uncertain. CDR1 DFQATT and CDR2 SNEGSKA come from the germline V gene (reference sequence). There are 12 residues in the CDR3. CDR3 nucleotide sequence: TGCAAGCTGGACGATCGGGGTACTGAAGCTTTCTTT. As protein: CKLDDRGTEAFF.

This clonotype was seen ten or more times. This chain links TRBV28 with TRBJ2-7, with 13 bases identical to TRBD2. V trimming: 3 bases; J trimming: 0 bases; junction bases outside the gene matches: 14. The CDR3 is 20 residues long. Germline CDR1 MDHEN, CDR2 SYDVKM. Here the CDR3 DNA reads TGTGCCAGCAGTTTCCTTACCCCTCGACTAGCGGGAGGCATCTCCTACGAGCAGTACTTC. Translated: CASSFLTPRLAGGISYEQYF.

The CDR3 reads CASSVDGQNNSPLHF. In DNA, the CDR3 is TGTGCCAGCAGCGTAGATGGACAGAATAATTCACCCCTCCACTTT. The chain carries TRBV9 and TRBJ1-6; the D gene is possibly TRBD1 (6 bases). V lost 0 bases to trimming and J lost 5 bases, with 9 bases between them. CDR1 is SGDLS and CDR2 is YYNGEE in the germline V gene. The CDR3 is 15 amino acids.

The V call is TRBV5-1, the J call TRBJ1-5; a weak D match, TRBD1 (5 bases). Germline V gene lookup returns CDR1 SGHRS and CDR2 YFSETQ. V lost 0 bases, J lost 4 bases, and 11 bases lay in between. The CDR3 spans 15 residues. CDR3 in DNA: TGCGCCAGCAGCTTGGGCTGGGAGGGGAATCAGCCCCAGCATTTT. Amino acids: CASSLGWEGNQPQHF.

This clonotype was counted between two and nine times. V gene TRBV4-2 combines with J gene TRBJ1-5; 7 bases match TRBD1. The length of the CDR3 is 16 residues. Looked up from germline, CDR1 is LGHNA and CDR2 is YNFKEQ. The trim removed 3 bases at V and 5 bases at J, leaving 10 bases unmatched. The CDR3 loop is CASSHTTQGDDQPQHF. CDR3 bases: TGTGCCAGCAGCCACACTACTCAGGGGGACGATCAGCCCCAGCATTTT.

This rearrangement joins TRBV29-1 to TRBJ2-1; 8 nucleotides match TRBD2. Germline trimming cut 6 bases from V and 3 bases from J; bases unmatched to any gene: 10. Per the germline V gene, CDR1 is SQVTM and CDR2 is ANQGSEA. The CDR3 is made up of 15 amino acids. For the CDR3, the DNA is TGCAGCGTCGCCCCCGCGGGGGGCTACTACAATGAGCAGTTCTTC. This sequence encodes CSVAPAGGYYNEQFF.

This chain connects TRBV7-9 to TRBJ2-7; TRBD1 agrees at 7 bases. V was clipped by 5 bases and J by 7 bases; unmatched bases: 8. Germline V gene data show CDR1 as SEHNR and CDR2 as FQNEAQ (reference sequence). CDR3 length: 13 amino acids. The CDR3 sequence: CASSRDSLGEQYV. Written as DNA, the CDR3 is TGTGCCAGCAGCCGGGACAGTTTAGGAGAGCAGTACGTC.

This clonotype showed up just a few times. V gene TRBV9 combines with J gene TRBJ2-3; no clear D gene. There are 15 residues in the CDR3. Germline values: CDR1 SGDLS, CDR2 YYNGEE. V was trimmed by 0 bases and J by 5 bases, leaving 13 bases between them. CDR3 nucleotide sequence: TGTGCCAGCAGCGTAGTGGCGGCCATGAGAGATACGCAGTATTTT. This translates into CASSVVAAMRDTQYF.

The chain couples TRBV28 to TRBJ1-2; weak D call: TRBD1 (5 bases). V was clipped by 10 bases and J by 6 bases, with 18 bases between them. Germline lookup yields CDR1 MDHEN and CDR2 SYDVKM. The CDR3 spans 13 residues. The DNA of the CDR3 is TGTGCCACCCGGGGACGGGACCATCATGGCTACACCTTC. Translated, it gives CATRGRDHHGYTF.

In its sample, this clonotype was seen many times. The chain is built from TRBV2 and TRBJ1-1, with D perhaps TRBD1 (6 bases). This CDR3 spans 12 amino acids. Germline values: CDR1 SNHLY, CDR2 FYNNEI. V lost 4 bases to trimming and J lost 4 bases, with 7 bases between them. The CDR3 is CASSGRGTEAFF. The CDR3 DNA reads TGTGCCAGCAGTGGCAGGGGCACTGAAGCTTTCTTT.

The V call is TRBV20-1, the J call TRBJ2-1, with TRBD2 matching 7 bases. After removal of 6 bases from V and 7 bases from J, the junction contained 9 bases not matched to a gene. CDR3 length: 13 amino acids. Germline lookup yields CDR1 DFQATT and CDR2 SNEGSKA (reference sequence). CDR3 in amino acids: CSAPQRGVNEQFF. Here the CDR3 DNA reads TGCAGTGCCCCTCAACGGGGGGTTAATGAGCAGTTCTTC.

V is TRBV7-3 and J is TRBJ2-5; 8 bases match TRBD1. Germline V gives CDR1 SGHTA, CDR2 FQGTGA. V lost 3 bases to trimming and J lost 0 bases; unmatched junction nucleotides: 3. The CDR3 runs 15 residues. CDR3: CASSLTGVNQETQYF. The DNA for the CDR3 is TGTGCCAGCAGCTTGACAGGGGTTAACCAAGAGACCCAGTACTTC.

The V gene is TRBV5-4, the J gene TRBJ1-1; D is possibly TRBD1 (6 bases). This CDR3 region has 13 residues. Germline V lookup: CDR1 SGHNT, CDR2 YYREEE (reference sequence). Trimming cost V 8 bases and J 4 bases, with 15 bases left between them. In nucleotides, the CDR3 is TGTGCCAGGGGGTTCGGGGGGCTCACTGAAGCTTTCTTT. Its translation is CARGFGGLTEAFF. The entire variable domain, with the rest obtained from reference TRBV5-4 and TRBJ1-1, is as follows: ETGVTQSPTHLIKTRGQQVTLRCSSQSGHNTVSWYQQALGQGPQFIFQYYREEENGRGNFPPRFSGLQFPNYSSELNVNALELDDSALYLCARGFGGLTEAFFGQGTRLTVV.

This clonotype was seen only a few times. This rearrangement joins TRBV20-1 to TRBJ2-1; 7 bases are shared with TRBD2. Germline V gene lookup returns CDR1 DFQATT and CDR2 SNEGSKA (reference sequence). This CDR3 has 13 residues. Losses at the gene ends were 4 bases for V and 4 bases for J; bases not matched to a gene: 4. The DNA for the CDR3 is TGCAGTGCTATTCTAGCGGTATACAATGAGCAGTTCTTC. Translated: CSAILAVYNEQFF.

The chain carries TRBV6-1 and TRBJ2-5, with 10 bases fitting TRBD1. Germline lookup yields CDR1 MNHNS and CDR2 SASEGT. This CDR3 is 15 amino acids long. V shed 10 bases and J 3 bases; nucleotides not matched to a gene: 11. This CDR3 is CANRQWDRGEETQYF. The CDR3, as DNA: TGTGCCAACCGACAGTGGGACAGGGGAGAAGAGACCCAGTACTTC.

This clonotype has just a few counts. CDR3 DNA: TGTGCCAGTAGTATAGATGGGTGGGTTGCCAATCAGCCCCAGCATTTT. Translating it yields CASSIDGWVANQPQHF. The chain recombines TRBV19 with TRBJ1-5; no clear D gene. V lost 0 bases, J lost 3 bases, and 12 bases lay in between. CDR1 LNHDA and CDR2 SQIVND come from the germline V gene (reference sequence). The CDR3 runs 16 residues.